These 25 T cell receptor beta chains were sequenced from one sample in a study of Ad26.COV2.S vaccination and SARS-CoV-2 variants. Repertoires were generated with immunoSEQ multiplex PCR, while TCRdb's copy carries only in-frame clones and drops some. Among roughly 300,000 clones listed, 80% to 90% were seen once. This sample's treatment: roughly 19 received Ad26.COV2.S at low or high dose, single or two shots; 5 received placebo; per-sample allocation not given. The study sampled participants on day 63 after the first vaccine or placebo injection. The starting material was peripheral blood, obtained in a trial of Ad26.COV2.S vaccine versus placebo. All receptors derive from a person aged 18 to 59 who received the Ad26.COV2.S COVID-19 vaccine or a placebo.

The CDR3 DNA reads as TGTGCCAGCAGCCACGGACAGCTACACTATGGCTACACCTTC. It codes for CASSHGQLHYGYTF. This rearrangement joins TRBV7-9 to TRBJ1-2; D might be TRBD1 (6 bases). Trimming pared 5 bases from V and 3 bases from J, leaving 13 bases between. This CDR3 has 14 residues. Germline loops: CDR1 SEHNR, CDR2 FQNEAQ (reference sequence).

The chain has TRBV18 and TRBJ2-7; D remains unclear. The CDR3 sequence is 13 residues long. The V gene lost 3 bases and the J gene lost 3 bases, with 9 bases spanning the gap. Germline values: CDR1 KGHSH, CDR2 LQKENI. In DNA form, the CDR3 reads TGTGCCAGCTCACCCGGGCAGAACTACGAGCAGTACTTC. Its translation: CASSPGQNYEQYF.

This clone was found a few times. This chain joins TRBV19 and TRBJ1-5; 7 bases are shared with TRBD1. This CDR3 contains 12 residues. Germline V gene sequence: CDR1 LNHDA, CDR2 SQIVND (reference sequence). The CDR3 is CAVGQGDQPQHF. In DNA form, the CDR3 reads TGTGCGGTTGGGCAGGGGGACCAGCCCCAGCATTTT.

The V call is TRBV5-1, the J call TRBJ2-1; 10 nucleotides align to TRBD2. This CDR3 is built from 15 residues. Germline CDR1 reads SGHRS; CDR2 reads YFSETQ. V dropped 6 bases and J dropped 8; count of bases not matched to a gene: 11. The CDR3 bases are TGCGCCAGCAACCCGACTAGCGGGCTCGCCTATGAGCAGTTCTTC. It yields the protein CASNPTSGLAYEQFF.

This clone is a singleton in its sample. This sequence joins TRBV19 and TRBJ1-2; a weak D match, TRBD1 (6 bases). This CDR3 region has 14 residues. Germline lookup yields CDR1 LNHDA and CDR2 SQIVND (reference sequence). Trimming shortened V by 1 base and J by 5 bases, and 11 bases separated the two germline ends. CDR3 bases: TGTGCCAGTAGTATAGCAGGGGAGAAGTATGGCTACACCTTC. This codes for CASSIAGEKYGYTF.

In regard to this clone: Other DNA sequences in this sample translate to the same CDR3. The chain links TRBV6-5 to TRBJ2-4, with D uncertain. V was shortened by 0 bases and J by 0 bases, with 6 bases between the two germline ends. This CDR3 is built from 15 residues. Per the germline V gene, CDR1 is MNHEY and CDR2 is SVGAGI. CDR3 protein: CASSYSRLAKNIQYF. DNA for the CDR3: TGTGCCAGCAGTTACTCCCGGCTAGCCAAAAACATTCAGTACTTC.

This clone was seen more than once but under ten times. In DNA form, the CDR3 reads TGTGCCAGCAGCTTGGGAGGGGGCTACGAGCAGTACTTC. Protein sequence: CASSLGGGYEQYF. This sequence joins TRBV5-6 and TRBJ2-7; TRBD1 is a possible D gene (6 bases). This CDR3 comprises 13 residues. The V gene lost 0 bases and the J gene lost 3 bases, with 7 bases spanning the gap. In germline, CDR1 is SGHDT, CDR2 YYEEEE.

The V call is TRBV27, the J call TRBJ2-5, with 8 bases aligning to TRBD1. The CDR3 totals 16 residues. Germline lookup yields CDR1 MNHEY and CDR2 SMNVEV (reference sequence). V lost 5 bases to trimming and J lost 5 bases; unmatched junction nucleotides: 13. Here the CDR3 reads CASSPPQQGGRETQYF. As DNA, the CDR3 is TGTGCCAGCAGTCCCCCCCAACAGGGGGGCAGGGAGACCCAGTACTTC.

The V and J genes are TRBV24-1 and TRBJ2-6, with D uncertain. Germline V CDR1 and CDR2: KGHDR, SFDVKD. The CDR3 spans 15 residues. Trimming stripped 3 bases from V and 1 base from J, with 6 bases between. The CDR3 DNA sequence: TGTGCCACCAGTGATCGGTTGTCTGGGGCCAACGTCCTGACTTTC. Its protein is CATSDRLSGANVLTF.

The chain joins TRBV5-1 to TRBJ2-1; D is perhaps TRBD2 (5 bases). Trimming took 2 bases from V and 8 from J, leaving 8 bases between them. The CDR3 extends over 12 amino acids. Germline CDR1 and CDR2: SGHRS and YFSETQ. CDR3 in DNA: TGCGCCAGCAGCTTAATCGGGGATGAGCAGTTCTTC. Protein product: CASSLIGDEQFF.

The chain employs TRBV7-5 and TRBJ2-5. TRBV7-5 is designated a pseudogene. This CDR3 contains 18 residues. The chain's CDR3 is CARSLALREAGAQETQYF. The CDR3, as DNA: TGTGCCAGAAGCTTAGCCCTGAGGGAGGCAGGGGCACAAGAGACCCAGTACTTC.

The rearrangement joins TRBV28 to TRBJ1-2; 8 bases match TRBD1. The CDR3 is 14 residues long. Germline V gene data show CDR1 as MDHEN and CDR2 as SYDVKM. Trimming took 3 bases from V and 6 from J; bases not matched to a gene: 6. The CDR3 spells CASSFRSQGDGYTF. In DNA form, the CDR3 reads TGTGCCAGCAGTTTTCGGTCACAGGGGGATGGCTACACCTTC.

Here the CDR3 reads CASSPSRGLEEKLFF. The CDR3 DNA follows: TGTGCCAGCAGTCCCTCCAGGGGGTTGGAAGAAAAACTGTTTTTT. The J gene is TRBJ1-4, the V gene TRBV27; 7 bases agree with TRBD1. The V gene's germline CDR1 is MNHEY and CDR2 SMNVEV (reference sequence). With 5 bases clipped from V and 8 bases from J, the junction kept 11 bases outside the gene matches. This CDR3 contains 15 residues.

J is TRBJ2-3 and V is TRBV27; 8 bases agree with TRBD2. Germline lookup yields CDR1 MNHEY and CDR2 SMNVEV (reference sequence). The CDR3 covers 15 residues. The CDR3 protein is CASPLREGLTDTQYF. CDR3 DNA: TGTGCGAGCCCCCTCCGGGAGGGCCTGACAGATACGCAGTATTTT.

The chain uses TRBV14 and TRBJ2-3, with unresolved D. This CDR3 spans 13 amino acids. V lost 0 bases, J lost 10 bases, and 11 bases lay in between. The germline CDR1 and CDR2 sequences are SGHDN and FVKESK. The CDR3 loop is CASSQDRMDPQYF. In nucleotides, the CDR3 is TGTGCCAGCAGCCAAGATAGGATGGATCCGCAGTATTTT.

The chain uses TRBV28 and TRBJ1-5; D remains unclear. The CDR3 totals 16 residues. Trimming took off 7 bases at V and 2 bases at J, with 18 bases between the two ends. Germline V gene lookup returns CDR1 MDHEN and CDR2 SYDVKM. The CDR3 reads CASTSRGFSGNQPQHF. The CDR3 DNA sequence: TGTGCCAGCACCTCTCGGGGTTTCAGTGGCAATCAGCCCCAGCATTTT.

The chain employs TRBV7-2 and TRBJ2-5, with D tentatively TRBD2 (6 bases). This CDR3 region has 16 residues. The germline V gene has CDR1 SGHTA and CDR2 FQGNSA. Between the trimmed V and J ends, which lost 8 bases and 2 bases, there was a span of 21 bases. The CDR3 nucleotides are TGTGCCAGCTTAGCGAGGGTTGGAGGGGATCAAGAGACCCAGTACTTC. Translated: CASLARVGGDQETQYF. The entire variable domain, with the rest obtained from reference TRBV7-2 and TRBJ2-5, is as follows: GAGVSQSPSNKVTEKGKDVELRCDPISGHTALYWYRQSLGQGLEFLIYFQGNSAPDKSGLPSDRFSAERTGGSVSTLTIQRTQQEDSAVYLCASLARVGGDQETQYFGPGTRLLVL.

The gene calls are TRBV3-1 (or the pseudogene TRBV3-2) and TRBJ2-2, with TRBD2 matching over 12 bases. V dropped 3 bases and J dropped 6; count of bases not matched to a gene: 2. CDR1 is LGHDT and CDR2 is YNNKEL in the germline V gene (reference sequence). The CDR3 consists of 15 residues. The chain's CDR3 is CASSQGLAGPGELFF. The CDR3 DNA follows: TGTGCCAGCAGCCAGGGACTAGCGGGTCCCGGGGAGCTGTTTTTT.

This CDR3 is CASSHTTGGVNEKLFF. In nucleotides, the CDR3 is TGCGCCAGCAGCCACACGACAGGGGGAGTGAATGAAAAACTGTTTTTT. This chain connects TRBV4-3 to TRBJ1-4; 9 positions agree with TRBD1. This CDR3 comprises 16 residues. With V trimmed by 3 bases and J by 5 bases, 7 bases remained unmatched. Per germline, CDR1 LGHNA and CDR2 YSLEER.

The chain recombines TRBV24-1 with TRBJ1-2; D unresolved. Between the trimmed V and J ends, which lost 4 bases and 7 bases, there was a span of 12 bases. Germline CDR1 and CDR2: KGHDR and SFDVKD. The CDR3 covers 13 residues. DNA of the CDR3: TGTGCCACCAGTGAACAGTTGGGGAGTGGCTACACCTTC. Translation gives CATSEQLGSGYTF.

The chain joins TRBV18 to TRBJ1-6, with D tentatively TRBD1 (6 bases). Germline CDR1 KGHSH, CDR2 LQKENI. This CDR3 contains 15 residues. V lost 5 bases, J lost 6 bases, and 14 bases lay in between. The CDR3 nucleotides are TGTGCCAGCTCAGGGCAGGGGTCTTCTAATTCACCCCTCCACTTT. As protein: CASSGQGSSNSPLHF.

CDR3 in DNA: TGTGCCAGCAGTCGAGGACGGGCGGGCGAGCAGTACTTC. Amino acid sequence: CASSRGRAGEQYF. The rearrangement joins TRBV28 to TRBJ2-7; tentative D call: TRBD2 (5 bases). CDR1 MDHEN and CDR2 SYDVKM come from the germline V gene. Trimming stripped 5 bases from V and 6 bases from J, with 14 bases between. The CDR3 loop spans 13 amino acids.

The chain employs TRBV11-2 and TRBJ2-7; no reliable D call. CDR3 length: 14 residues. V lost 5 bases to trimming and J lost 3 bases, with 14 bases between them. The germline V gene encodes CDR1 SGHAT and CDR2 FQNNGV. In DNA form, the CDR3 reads TGTGCCAGCAGCATCGTGGGTCAGTACTACGAGCAGTACTTC. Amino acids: CASSIVGQYYEQYF.

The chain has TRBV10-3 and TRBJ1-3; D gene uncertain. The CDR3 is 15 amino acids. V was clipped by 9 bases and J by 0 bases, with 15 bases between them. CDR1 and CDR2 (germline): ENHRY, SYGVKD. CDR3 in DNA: TGTGCCATAACCGACGGGCCGAGCTCTGGAAACACCATATATTTT. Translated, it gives CAITDGPSSGNTIYF.

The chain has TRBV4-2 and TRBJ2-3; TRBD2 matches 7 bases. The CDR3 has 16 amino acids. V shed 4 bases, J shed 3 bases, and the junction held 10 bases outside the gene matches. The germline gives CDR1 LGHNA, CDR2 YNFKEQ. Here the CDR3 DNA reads TGTGCCAGCAGCCCGGCGGTAGCGGGTAAGACAGATACGCAGTATTTT. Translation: CASSPAVAGKTDTQYF.